The 3 T cell receptor beta chains below were found in one sample sequenced in a study of blood T cells in healthy people across ages. A second PCR, run for roughly 7 to 11 cycles, used a sample-barcoded 5' primer plus a J-beta primer mix. Via MiXCR, TCRdb re-called the 5' RACE reads, giving one row per CDR3 protein. The table has roughly 1.6 million distinct CDR3 sequences, about 31% seen once. Input material: blood. The receptors come from a woman aged 30 to 39 in good health.

This clonotype was found many times. The rearrangement links TRBV7-8 to TRBJ2-7; 11 bases fit TRBD1. The V and J ends lost 2 bases and 4 bases, in that order; junction bases with no gene match: 4. Germline-derived CDR1 and CDR2 are SGHVS and FQNEAQ. This CDR3 is built from 15 residues. Here the CDR3 DNA reads TGTGCCAGCAGCTTAAGCGGGACAGGGGGATACGAGCAGTACTTC. This gives the protein CASSLSGTGGYEQYF.

This clonotype was seen a single time. The chain recombines TRBV2 with TRBJ2-5; 8 positions match TRBD2. CDR1 is SNHLY, CDR2 FYNNEI, per germline. V gave up 6 bases and J gave up 4 bases; unmatched junction bases: 13. The CDR3 extends over 16 amino acids. This chain's CDR3 is CASRSPTGGRLETQYF. DNA for the CDR3: TGTGCCAGCAGATCCCCCACGGGAGGGCGGCTAGAGACCCAGTACTTC.

The V call is TRBV9, the J call TRBJ2-7, with D perhaps TRBD2 (5 bases). This CDR3 spans 13 amino acids. Trimming left V 0 bases short and J 6 bases short, with 10 bases between. Germline loops: CDR1 SGDLS, CDR2 YYNGEE. The CDR3: CASSVAAAGEQYF. CDR3 in DNA: TGTGCCAGCAGCGTAGCAGCGGCTGGCGAGCAGTACTTC. Full variable domain (outside the CDR3, taken from reference TRBV9 and TRBJ2-7): DSGVTQTPKHLITATGQRVTLRCSPRSGDLSVYWYQQSLDQGLQFLIQYYNGEERAKGNILERFSAQQFPDLHSELNLSSLELGDSALYFCASSVAAAGEQYFGPGTRLTVT.